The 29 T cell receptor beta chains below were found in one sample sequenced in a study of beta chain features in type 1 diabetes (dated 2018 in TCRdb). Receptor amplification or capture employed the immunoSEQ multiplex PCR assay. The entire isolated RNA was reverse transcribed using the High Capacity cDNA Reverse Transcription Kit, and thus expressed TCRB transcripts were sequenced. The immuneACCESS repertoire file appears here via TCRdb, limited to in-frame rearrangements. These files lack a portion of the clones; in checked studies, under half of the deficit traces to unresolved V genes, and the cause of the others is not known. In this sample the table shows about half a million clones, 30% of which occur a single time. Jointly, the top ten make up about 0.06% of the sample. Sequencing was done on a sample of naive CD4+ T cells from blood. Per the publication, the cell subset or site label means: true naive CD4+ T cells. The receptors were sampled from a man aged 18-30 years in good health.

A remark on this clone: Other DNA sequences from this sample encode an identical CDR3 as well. The CDR3 sequence is CASSLSYGYTF. The CDR3 DNA reads as TGTGCCAGCTCCTTGTCCTATGGCTACACCTTC. This chain connects TRBV28 to TRBJ1-2; D ambiguous. CDR1 and CDR2 (germline): MDHEN, SYDVKM. The CDR3 totals 11 residues. Trimming pared 8 bases from V and 4 bases from J, leaving 8 bases between.

The CDR3 region is CASRGTSDSYEQYF. The CDR3 DNA is TGTGCCAGCAGGGGGACTAGCGACTCCTACGAGCAGTACTTC. The chain couples TRBV5-4 to TRBJ2-7; 10 bases are shared with TRBD2. Germline V gene data show CDR1 as SGHNT and CDR2 as YYREEE (reference sequence). CDR3 length: 14 amino acids. With V trimmed by 5 bases and J by 0 bases, 2 bases remained unmatched.

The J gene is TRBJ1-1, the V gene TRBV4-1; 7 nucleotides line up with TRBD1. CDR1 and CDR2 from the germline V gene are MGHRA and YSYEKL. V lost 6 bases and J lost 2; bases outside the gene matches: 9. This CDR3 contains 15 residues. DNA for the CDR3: TGCGCCAGCAGACATCCCGCAGGGGGAAACACTGAAGCTTTCTTT. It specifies CASRHPAGGNTEAFF.

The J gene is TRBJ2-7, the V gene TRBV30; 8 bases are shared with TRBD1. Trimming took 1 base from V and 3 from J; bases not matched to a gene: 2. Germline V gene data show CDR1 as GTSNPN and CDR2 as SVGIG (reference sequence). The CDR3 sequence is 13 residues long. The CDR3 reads CAWSEDRDYEQYF. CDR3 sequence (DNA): TGTGCCTGGAGTGAGGACAGGGACTACGAGCAGTACTTC.

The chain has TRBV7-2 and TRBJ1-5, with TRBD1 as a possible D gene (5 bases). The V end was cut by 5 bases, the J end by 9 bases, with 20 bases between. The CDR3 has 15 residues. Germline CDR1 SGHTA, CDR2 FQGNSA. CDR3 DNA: TGTGCCAGCAGCCTCCGGGACCCTTCTGTTGGGCCCCAGCATTTT. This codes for CASSLRDPSVGPQHF. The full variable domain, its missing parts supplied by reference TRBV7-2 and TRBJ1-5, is GAGVSQSPSNKVTEKGKDVELRCDPISGHTALYWYRQSLGQGLEFLIYFQGNSAPDKSGLPSDRFSAERTGGSVSTLTIQRTQQEDSAVYLCASSLRDPSVGPQHFGDGTRLSIL.

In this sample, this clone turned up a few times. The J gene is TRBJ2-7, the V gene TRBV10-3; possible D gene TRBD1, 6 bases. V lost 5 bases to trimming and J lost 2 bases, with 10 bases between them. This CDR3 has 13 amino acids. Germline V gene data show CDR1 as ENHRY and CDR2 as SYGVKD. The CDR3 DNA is TGTGCCATCAGTTCTACAGGGCCCTACGAGCAGTACTTC. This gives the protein CAISSTGPYEQYF.

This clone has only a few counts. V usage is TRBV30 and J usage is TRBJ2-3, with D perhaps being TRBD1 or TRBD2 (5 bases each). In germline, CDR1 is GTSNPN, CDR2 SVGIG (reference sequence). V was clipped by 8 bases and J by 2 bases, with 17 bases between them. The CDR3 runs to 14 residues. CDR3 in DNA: TGTGCCACCGGTCGGGGCGGGCCCACAGATACGCAGTATTTT. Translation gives CATGRGGPTDTQYF. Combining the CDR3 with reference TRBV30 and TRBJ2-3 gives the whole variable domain SQTIHQWPATLVQPVGSPLSLECTVEGTSNPNLYWYRQAAGRGLQLLFYSVGIGQISSEVPQNLSASRPQDRQFILSSKKLLLSDSGFYLCATGRGGPTDTQYFGPGTRLTVL.

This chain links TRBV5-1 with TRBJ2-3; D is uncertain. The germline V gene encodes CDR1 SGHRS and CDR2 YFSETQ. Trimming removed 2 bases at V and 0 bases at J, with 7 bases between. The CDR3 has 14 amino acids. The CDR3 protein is CASSFSYSTDTQYF. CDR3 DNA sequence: TGCGCCAGCAGCTTTTCCTACAGCACAGATACGCAGTATTTT.

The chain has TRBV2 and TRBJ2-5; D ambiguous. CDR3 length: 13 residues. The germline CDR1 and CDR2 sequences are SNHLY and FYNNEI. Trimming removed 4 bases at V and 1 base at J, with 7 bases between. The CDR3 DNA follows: TGTGCCAGCAGTGGTAGGGTCCAAGAGACCCAGTACTTC. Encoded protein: CASSGRVQETQYF.

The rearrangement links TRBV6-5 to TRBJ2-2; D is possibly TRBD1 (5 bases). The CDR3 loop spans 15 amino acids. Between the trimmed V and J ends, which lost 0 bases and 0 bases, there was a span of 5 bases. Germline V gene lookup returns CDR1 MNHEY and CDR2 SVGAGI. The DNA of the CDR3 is TGTGCCAGCAGTTACTCGACAGCGAACACCGGGGAGCTGTTTTTT. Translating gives CASSYSTANTGELFF.

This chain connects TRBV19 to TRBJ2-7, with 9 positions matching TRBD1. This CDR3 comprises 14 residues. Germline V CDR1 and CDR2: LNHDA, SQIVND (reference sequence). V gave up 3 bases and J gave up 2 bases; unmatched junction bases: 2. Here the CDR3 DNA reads TGTGCCAGTAGTATCGACAGGGGGACCTACGAGCAGTACTTC. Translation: CASSIDRGTYEQYF. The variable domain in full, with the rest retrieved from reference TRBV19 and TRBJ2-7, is DGGITQSPKYLFRKEGQNVTLSCEQNLNHDAMYWYRQDPGQGLRLIYYSQIVNDFQKGDIAEGYSVSREKKESFPLTVTSAQKNPTAFYLCASSIDRGTYEQYFGPGTRLTVT.

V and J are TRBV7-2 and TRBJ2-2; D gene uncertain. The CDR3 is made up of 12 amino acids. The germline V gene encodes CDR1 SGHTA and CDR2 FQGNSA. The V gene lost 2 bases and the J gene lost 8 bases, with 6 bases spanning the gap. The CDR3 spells CASSLNSGELFF. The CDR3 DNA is TGTGCCAGCAGCTTAAACTCGGGGGAGCTGTTTTTT.

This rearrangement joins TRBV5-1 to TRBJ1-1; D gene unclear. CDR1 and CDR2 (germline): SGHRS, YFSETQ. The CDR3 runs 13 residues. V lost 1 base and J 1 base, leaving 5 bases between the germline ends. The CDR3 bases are TGCGCCAGCAGCTTGAACAGGAACACTGAAGCTTTCTTT. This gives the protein CASSLNRNTEAFF.

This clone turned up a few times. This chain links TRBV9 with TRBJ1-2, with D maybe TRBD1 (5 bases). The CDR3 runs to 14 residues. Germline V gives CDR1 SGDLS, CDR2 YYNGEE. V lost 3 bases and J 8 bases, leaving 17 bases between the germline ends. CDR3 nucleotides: TGTGCCAGCAGCGCTTCAGGGCTCGGGGAAGGCTACACCTTC. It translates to CASSASGLGEGYTF.

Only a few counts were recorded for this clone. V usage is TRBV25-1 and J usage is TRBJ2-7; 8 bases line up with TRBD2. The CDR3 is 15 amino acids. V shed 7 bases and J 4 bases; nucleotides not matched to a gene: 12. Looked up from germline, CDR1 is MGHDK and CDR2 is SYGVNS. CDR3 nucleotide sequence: TGTGCCAGCACTCCGCGGGTAGCGGGAACTTACGAGCAGTACTTC. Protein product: CASTPRVAGTYEQYF.

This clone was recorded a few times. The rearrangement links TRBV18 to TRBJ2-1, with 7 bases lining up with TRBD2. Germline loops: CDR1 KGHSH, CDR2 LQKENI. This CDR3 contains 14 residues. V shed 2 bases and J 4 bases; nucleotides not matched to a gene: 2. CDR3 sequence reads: CASSPWGGYNEQFF. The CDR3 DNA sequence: TGTGCCAGCTCACCATGGGGAGGGTACAATGAGCAGTTCTTC. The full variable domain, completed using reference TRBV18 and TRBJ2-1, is NAGVMQNPRHLVRRRGQEARLRCSPMKGHSHVYWYRQLPEEGLKFMVYLQKENIIDESGMPKERFSAEFPKEGPSILRIQQVVRGDSAAYFCASSPWGGYNEQFFGPGTRLTVL.

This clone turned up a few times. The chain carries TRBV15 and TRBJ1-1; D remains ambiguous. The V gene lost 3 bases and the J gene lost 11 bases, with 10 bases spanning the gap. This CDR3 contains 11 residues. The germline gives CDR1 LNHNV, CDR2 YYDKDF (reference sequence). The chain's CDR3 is CATSSRGAAFF. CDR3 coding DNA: TGTGCCACCAGCAGCCGTGGCGCCGCTTTCTTT.

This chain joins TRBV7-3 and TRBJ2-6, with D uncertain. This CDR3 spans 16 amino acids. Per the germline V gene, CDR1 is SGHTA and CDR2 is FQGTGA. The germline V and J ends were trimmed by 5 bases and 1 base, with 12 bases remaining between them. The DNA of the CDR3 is TGTGCCAGCAGCCCCTCGGATGTGTCTGGGGCCAACGTCCTGACTTTC. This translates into CASSPSDVSGANVLTF.

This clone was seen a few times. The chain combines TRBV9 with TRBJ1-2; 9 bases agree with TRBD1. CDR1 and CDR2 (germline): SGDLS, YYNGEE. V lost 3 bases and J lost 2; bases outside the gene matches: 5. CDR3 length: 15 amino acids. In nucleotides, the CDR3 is TGTGCCAGCAGCGCTGACAGGGGGAGCAACTATGGCTACACCTTC. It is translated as CASSADRGSNYGYTF.

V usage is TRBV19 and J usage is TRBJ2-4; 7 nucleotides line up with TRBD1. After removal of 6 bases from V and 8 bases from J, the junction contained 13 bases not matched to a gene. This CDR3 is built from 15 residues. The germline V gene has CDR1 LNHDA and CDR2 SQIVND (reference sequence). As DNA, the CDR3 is TGTGCCAGTAGCCGAGGCGGCAGGGGGTCGGACATTCAGTACTTC. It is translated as CASSRGGRGSDIQYF.

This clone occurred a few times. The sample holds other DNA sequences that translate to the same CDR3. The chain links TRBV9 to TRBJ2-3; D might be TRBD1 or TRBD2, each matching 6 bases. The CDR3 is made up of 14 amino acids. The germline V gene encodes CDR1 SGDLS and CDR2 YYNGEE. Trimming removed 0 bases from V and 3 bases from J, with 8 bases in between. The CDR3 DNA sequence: TGTGCCAGCAGCGTAGTAGGGGGGACAGATACGCAGTATTTT. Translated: CASSVVGGTDTQYF. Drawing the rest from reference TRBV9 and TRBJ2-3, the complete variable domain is DSGVTQTPKHLITATGQRVTLRCSPRSGDLSVYWYQQSLDQGLQFLIQYYNGEERAKGNILERFSAQQFPDLHSELNLSSLELGDSALYFCASSVVGGTDTQYFGPGTRLTVL.

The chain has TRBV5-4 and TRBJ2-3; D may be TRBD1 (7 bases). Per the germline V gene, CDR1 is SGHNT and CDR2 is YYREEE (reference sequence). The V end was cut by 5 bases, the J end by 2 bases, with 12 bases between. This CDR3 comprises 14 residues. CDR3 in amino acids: CASSSGGITDTQYF. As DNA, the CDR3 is TGTGCCAGCAGTTCAGGGGGGATCACAGATACGCAGTATTTT.

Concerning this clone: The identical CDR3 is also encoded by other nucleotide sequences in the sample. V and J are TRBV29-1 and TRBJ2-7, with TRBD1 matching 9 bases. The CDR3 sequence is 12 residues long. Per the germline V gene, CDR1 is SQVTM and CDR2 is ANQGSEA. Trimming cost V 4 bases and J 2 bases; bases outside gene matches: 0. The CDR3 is CSVGTGAYEQYF. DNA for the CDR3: TGCAGCGTTGGGACAGGGGCCTACGAGCAGTACTTC.

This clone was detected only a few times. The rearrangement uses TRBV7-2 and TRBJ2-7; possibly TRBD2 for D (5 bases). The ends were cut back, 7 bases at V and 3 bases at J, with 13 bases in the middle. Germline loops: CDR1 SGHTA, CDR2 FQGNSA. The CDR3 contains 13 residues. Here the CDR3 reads CASTPRVSYEQYF. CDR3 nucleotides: TGTGCCAGCACCCCGAGGGTGAGCTACGAGCAGTACTTC.

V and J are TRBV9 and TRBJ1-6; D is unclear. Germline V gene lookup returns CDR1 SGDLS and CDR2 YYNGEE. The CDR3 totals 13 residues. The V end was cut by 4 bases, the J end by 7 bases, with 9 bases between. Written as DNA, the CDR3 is TGTGCCAGCAGCCCAAGGAACAATTCACCCCTCCACTTT. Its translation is CASSPRNNSPLHF.

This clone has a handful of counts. The chain's CDR3 is CASSLVRSGANVLTF. In DNA, the CDR3 is TGTGCCAGCAGCTTAGTCCGCTCTGGGGCCAACGTCCTGACTTTC. The V call is TRBV7-3, the J call TRBJ2-6; D is unresolved. Between the trimmed V and J ends, which lost 2 bases and 0 bases, there was a span of 5 bases. Germline V lookup: CDR1 SGHTA, CDR2 FQGTGA. The CDR3 consists of 15 residues.

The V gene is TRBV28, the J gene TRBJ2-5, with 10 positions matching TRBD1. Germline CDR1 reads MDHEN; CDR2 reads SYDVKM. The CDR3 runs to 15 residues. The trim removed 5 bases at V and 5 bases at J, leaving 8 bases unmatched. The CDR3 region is CASSTLTGGAETQYF. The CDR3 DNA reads TGTGCCAGCAGTACCTTGACAGGGGGCGCGGAGACCCAGTACTTC.

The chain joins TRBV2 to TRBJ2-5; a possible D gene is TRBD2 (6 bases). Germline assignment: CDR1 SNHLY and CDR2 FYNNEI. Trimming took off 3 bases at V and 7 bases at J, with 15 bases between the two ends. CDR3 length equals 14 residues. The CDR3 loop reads CASSDVTSRGTQYF. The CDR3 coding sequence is TGTGCCAGCAGTGATGTAACTAGCCGCGGGACCCAGTACTTC.

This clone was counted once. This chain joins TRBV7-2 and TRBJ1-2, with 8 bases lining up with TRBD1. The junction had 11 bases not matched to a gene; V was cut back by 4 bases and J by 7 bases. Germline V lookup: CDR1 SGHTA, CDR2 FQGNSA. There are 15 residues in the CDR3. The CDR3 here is CASSSRTGPPPGYTF. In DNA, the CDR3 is TGTGCCAGCAGCTCCCGGACAGGGCCCCCCCCTGGCTACACCTTC.